This T cell receptor beta chain derives from a study of long-term antiretroviral therapy in people with HIV. At least two post-ART and at least one pre-ART PBMC sample were available for each donor. Study outcomes and limitations: Pre-ART clonal expansion yielded clones that dominated the repertoire at all time points.

Comment on this clone: The antigen remains undetermined. The sample contains more than one DNA sequence encoding this CDR3.

At the survey level, the v3.0 immunoSEQ assay was run. TCRdb keeps only in-frame clones here, not all; method: immunoSEQ multiplex PCR. The data contain 45,000 to 50,000 clones, about 81% of them seen just once; the ten biggest clones take up around 3.2%. The CDR3 totals 15 residues. Per the germline V gene, CDR1 is SGDLS and CDR2 is YYNGEE. V shed 2 bases and J 4 bases; nucleotides not matched to a gene: 6. The rearrangement joins TRBV9 to TRBJ1-2; 9 nucleotides align to TRBD1. The source material was unsorted PBMCs, sampled 0.8 years after starting antiretroviral therapy. This clonotype was sampled from a woman aged 18-30 years with HIV. The CDR3: CASSVGGTGTYGYTF. DNA of the CDR3: TGTGCCAGCAGCGTTGGCGGGACAGGGACCTATGGCTACACCTTC.